These T cell receptor beta chains were read from a single sample in a study of T cell responses to AZD1222 COVID-19 vaccine. Method: immunoSEQ multiplex PCR; TCRdb's copy keeps in-frame clones and lacks some. The table includes about 170,000 clones, 70% to 90% detected once. The specimen comprised peripheral blood, sampled 28 days after the second AZD1222 dose. Every receptor here comes from an adult who received the AZD1222 COVID-19 vaccine. CDR3s leave out the opening cysteine and the closing phenylalanine or tryptophan. Each record gives: J gene, V gene, clone size, CDR3 protein. The listing skips clone size in some rows; elsewhere it reads once, few, many or a size class.

TRBJ1-4 | TRBV7-6 | once | ASSLAEQGPGGGEKLF
TRBJ1-1 | TRBV4-2 | NA | ASSKQGLPEAF
TRBJ2-7 | TRBV20-1 | NA | SARNRGEQY
TRBJ2-7 | TRBV5-8 | once | ASSLPGRILYEQY
TRBJ1-5 | TRBV19 | NA | ASSIGGSNQPQH
TRBJ2-3 | TRBV11-2 | once | ASSYTGTGGSGTDTQY
TRBJ1-5 | TRBV6-1 | NA | ASSDRGRQPQH
TRBJ1-6 | TRBV2 | NA | AIRDRANSPLH
TRBJ2-3 | TRBV5-1 | few | ASSGGLPELLNTQY
TRBJ1-2 | TRBV7-2 | NA | ASSLRANYGYT
TRBJ2-1 | TRBV4-1 | NA | ASSQPYNEQF
TRBJ1-6 | TRBV3-1/TRBV3-2 | once | ASSQFRDSPLH
TRBJ1-6 | TRBV28 | NA | ASSSRQGNNSPLH
TRBJ2-1 | TRBV11-2 | NA | ASSLRVERGSYNEQF
TRBJ2-1 | TRBV14 | NA | ASSQDRGRGEQF
TRBJ1-5 | TRBV2 | NA | ASSWGRDNQPQH
TRBJ1-2 | TRBV13 | NA | ASSLGLNYGYT
TRBJ1-1 | TRBV29-1 | NA | SVEDGTGTEAF
TRBJ1-3 | TRBV10-3 | NA | AINRAGGRSGNTIY
TRBJ1-1 | TRBV27 | once | ASSWGENTEAF
TRBJ1-3 | TRBV28 | NA | ASSPPGSGNTIY
TRBJ1-5 | TRBV12-5 | NA | ASGLSNRADQPQH
TRBJ2-7 | TRBV11-2 | NA | ASSLDRYEQY
TRBJ1-6 | TRBV6-2/TRBV6-3 | NA | ASSSGQGGSPLH
TRBJ2-2 | TRBV6-4 | NA | AIRTPPGLVIGGELF
TRBJ2-1 | TRBV4-2 | NA | ASSQLQLAGNEQF
TRBJ2-7 | TRBV12-5 | NA | ASGGLRRDPQGPSYEQY
TRBJ1-4 | TRBV7-6 | NA | ASSLGPRDRAANEKLF
TRBJ2-1 | TRBV7-9 | NA | ASSLGTGVKGEQF
TRBJ1-1 | TRBV6-2/TRBV6-3 | NA | ASSYEVDEAF
TRBJ1-4 | TRBV30 | NA | AWSGGGVKLF
TRBJ2-1 | TRBV5-8 | once | ASSADRGFYNEQF
TRBJ1-1 | TRBV7-2 | NA | ASSYSRGNTEAF
TRBJ1-5 | TRBV5-1 | NA | ASSLLGGNQPQH
TRBJ2-3 | TRBV7-9 | NA | ASSLPSNGFHADTQY
TRBJ1-3 | TRBV11-3 | NA | ASSPGRASEGSRNTIY
TRBJ1-5 | TRBV19 | NA | ASSLYLSAGNQPQH
TRBJ1-2 | TRBV30 | NA | AWSAGLVGGMMGDYGYT
TRBJ1-2 | TRBV18 | NA | ASSPSGGTILGYGYT
TRBJ1-5 | TRBV5-1 | NA | ASSLGGTGQPQH
TRBJ1-5 | TRBV27 | NA | ASSPSTGGGQPQH
TRBJ2-6 | TRBV19 | NA | ASSTGQGLSGANVLT
TRBJ2-7 | TRBV6-5 | once | ASSYSSERSSYEQY
TRBJ2-1 | TRBV2 | NA | ASRPDSSSYNEQF
TRBJ2-3 | TRBV24-1 | few | ATSDSAGQGSTDTQY
TRBJ1-1 | TRBV3-1/TRBV3-2 | NA | ASSRARQVTEAF
TRBJ1-2 | TRBV4-3 | NA | ASCRGGVGDGYT
TRBJ2-1 | TRBV4-2 | NA | ASSRLTGFYNEQF
TRBJ2-7 | TRBV19 | NA | ASSISGSYEQY
TRBJ2-7 | TRBV3-1/TRBV3-2 | NA | ASSQRLKSYEQY
TRBJ1-1 | TRBV7-8 | once | ASSLGSGGLTEAF
TRBJ2-3 | TRBV3-1/TRBV3-2 | NA | ASSQGSGGSLDTQY
TRBJ1-3 | TRBV5-4 | few | ASSSWKGSGNTIY
TRBJ2-7 | TRBV12-5 | NA | ASGSRTGPYEQY
TRBJ2-7 | TRBV19 | NA | ASSPSGGAYEQY
TRBJ2-4 | TRBV4-1 | NA | ASSPGQGMRVAKNIQY